Presented here are 10 T cell receptor beta chains from one specimen sequenced in a study of T cell clonality in common variable immunodeficiency. This table comes from immunoSEQ multiplex PCR, and its TCRdb copy is limited to in-frame clones, with some not included. The sample has 40,000 or so clones, none seen only once; the top ten hold approximately 3.6%. The source material was peripheral blood mononuclear cells. Source of these receptors: a person between 18 and 70 years old in good health.

Remarks on this clone: The sequence runs out 3 residues before the end of the CDR3; the remainder is reconstructed from the germline J gene. The rearrangement uses TRBV19 and TRBJ1-2, with D perhaps TRBD1 (6 bases). V was pared by 3 bases and J by 3 bases, with 11 bases between. The CDR3 runs 14 residues. CDR1 LNHDA and CDR2 SQIVND come from the germline V gene (reference sequence). The CDR3 sequence is CASSISGEHYGYTF. The DNA read from the CDR3 is TGTGCCAGTAGTATTTCAGGGGAGCACTATGGC.

This clone was detected only a few times. The CDR3 end lies 3 residues beyond the end of the read and is filled in from the germline J gene. The J gene is TRBJ2-5, the V gene TRBV7-9; maybe TRBD2 (6 bases). Germline lookup yields CDR1 SEHNR and CDR2 FQNEAQ (reference sequence). CDR3 length equals 15 residues. V lost 5 bases, J lost 7 bases, and 20 bases lay in between. The part of the CDR3 DNA that was read is TGTGCCAGCAGCCCCCCAGGATCTCGGGGAGGGACC. It translates to CASSPPGSRGGT. The whole CDR3 protein is CASSPPGSRGGTQYF. Looking up the rest from reference TRBV7-9 and TRBJ2-5 gives the full variable domain: DTGVSQNPRHKITKRGQNVTFRCDPISEHNRLYWYRQTLGQGPEFLTYFQNEAQLEKSRLLSDRFSAERPKGSFSTLEIQRTEQGDSAMYLCASSPPGSRGGTQYFGPGTRLLVL.

This clone was counted ten times or more. The CDR3 end falls 3 residues outside the read, so it is completed with the germline J gene. V and J are TRBV5-4 and TRBJ2-4; TRBD1 aligns across 8 bases. In germline, CDR1 is SGHNT, CDR2 YYREEE (reference sequence). CDR3 length: 16 residues. V lost 0 bases, J lost 1 base, and 3 bases stayed unmatched. CDR3 protein: CASSLGTGSAKNIQYF. The sequenced CDR3 bases are TGTGCCAGCAGCTTGGGGACAGGGTCGGCCAAAAACATT.

A remark on this clone: The read ends 3 residues shy of where the CDR3 ends; the end is completed using the germline J gene. This chain links TRBV19 with TRBJ2-3; TRBD2 matches 13 bases. The CDR3 sequence is 16 residues long. Germline CDR1 is LNHDA and CDR2 is SQIVND (reference sequence). The CDR3 is CASSTTSGGAGETQYF. Incomplete CDR3 DNA: TGTGCCAGTAGTACCACTAGCGGGGGGGCTGGAGAGACG.

This clone was counted only a few times. The CDR3 end falls 3 residues outside the read, so it is completed with the germline J gene. The V and J genes are TRBV18 and TRBJ2-5; 9 nucleotides match TRBD1. Looked up from germline, CDR1 is KGHSH and CDR2 is LQKENI. The CDR3 is 22 amino acids. The CDR3 sequence: CASSPAHKGRTGARATTDTQYF. The DNA read from the CDR3 is TGTGCCAGCTCACCCGCTCATAAGGGGAGGACAGGGGCGAGGGCCACCACAGATACC.

Worth noting for this clone: The sequenced fragment ends 3 residues before the CDR3 boundary, so the rest is inferred from the germline J gene. The rearrangement uses TRBV7-9 and TRBJ2-4; tentative D call: TRBD1 (5 bases). CDR3 size: 15 residues. Germline V gene lookup returns CDR1 SEHNR and CDR2 FQNEAQ (reference sequence). The sequenced part of the CDR3 DNA is TGTGCCAGCAGCTTAGGACAGTCCTCATCCTATGGT. This encodes CASSLGQSSSYG. The whole CDR3 protein reads CASSLGQSSSYGQYF.

Points on this clone: The CDR3 end is not reached by the read, which stops 3 residues before it; the germline J gene fills it in. The V gene is TRBV19, the J gene TRBJ1-4; unclear D gene. V was cut by 5 bases and J by 3 bases, with 4 bases left in between. Per germline, CDR1 LNHDA and CDR2 SQIVND (reference sequence). This CDR3 has 12 amino acids. Incomplete CDR3 DNA: TGTGCCAGTAGTTATCCTAATGAAAAA. Its translation: CASSYPNEK. The full CDR3 protein is CASSYPNEKLFF.

This clone was detected ten times or more. The sequenced fragment ends 3 residues before the CDR3 boundary, so the rest is inferred from the germline J gene. V and J are TRBV30 and TRBJ1-5; maybe TRBD1 (6 bases). V lost 4 bases and J lost 2, with 18 bases in between. Germline V gives CDR1 GTSNPN, CDR2 SVGIG (reference sequence). The CDR3 extends over 16 amino acids. The CDR3 bases that were read are TGTGCCTGGACCCCCGGCCCGACAGGAGGCAATCAGCCC. Protein product: CAWTPGPTGGNQP. The entire CDR3 protein reads CAWTPGPTGGNQPQHF.

Only a few counts were recorded for this clone. The missing CDR3 end, 3 residues past where the read stops, is filled in from the germline J gene. The sample holds other DNA sequences that translate to the same CDR3. This chain links TRBV7-3 with TRBJ1-2; D might be TRBD1 (5 bases). Germline CDR1 SGHTA, CDR2 FQGTGA. The CDR3 is 13 amino acids. CDR3 sequence: CASSLYQGGGYTF. CDR3 DNA (partial): TGTGCCAGCAGCTTATACCAGGGCGGTGGG. Together with reference TRBV7-3 and TRBJ1-2, the CDR3 gives the full variable domain: GAGVSQTPSNKVTEKGKYVELRCDPISGHTALYWYRQSLGQGPEFLIYFQGTGAADDSGLPNDRFFAVRPEGSVSTLKIQRTERGDSAVYLCASSLYQGGGYTFGSGTRLTVV.

This clone was found many times. The CDR3 here is CASSLFRDRGPGNTIYF. The DNA read from the CDR3 is TGCGCCAGCAGCCTATTCCGGGACAGGGGACCTGGAAACACC. The rearrangement uses TRBV10-1 and TRBJ1-3; 10 bases match TRBD1. The read terminates 3 residues before the CDR3 end, so the remaining end is supplied by the germline J gene. Germline V gives CDR1 WNHNN, CDR2 SYGVQD (reference sequence). Trimming at V came to 6 bases and at J to 2 bases, leaving 10 bases not matched to a gene. The CDR3 extends over 17 amino acids.